The rows below give T cell receptor beta chains drawn from one sample of a study of neurological immune-mediated disorders. TCRdb reprocessed the 5' RACE reads via MiXCR and lists one record per CDR3 protein. The sample comprises some 70,000 distinct CDR3 sequences, roughly 4.8% of which are singletons, and around 6.9% rests with the top ten. Sequencing was done on a sample of PBMCs. The source is a man aged 25-45 years with multiple sclerosis. Both conserved end residues are part of each CDR3. Each record gives: J gene, D gene, V gene, clone size, CDR3 length, CDR3 protein, CDR3 DNA. A D gene is named only where the DNA matches it firmly. The size field is filled for only some rows; it gives once, few, many or a size class.

J gene: TRBJ2-3; D gene: NA; V gene: TRBV15; clone size: few; CDR3 length: 13; CDR3 protein: CATSRISMDTQYF; CDR3 DNA: TGTGCCACCAGCAGGATCTCAATGGATACGCAGTATTTT
J gene: TRBJ1-1; D gene: NA; V gene: TRBV5-1; clone size: many; CDR3 length: 15; CDR3 protein: CASSLVGGANTEAFF; CDR3 DNA: TGCGCCAGCAGCTTGGTGGGGGGCGCGAACACTGAAGCTTTCTTT
J gene: TRBJ2-7; D gene: NA; V gene: TRBV6-6; clone size: many; CDR3 length: 13; CDR3 protein: CASRGAGVYEQYF; CDR3 DNA: TGTGCCAGCAGGGGGGCGGGAGTTTACGAGCAGTACTTC
J gene: TRBJ2-2; D gene: NA; V gene: TRBV30; clone size: NA; CDR3 length: 11; CDR3 protein: CAWNSAGELFF; CDR3 DNA: TGTGCCTGGAATTCAGCCGGGGAGCTGTTTTTT
J gene: TRBJ1-1; D gene: TRBD1; V gene: TRBV20-1; clone size: NA; CDR3 length: 15; CDR3 protein: CSARRVQGANTEAFF; CDR3 DNA: TGCAGTGCTAGAAGGGTACAGGGGGCGAACACTGAAGCTTTCTTT
J gene: TRBJ2-3; D gene: NA; V gene: TRBV27; clone size: many; CDR3 length: 14; CDR3 protein: CASSFRTFADTQYF; CDR3 DNA: TGTGCCAGCAGTTTCCGAACTTTCGCAGATACGCAGTATTTT
J gene: TRBJ1-2; D gene: TRBD1; V gene: TRBV6-5; clone size: many; CDR3 length: 16; CDR3 protein: CASSYGRQGRNYGYTF; CDR3 DNA: TGTGCCAGCAGTTATGGGAGACAGGGGAGGAACTATGGCTACACCTTC
J gene: TRBJ2-1; D gene: NA; V gene: TRBV9; clone size: many; CDR3 length: 15; CDR3 protein: CASSVEQGPYNEQFF; CDR3 DNA: TGTGCCAGCAGCGTAGAACAGGGCCCCTACAATGAGCAGTTCTTC
J gene: TRBJ1-2; D gene: NA; V gene: TRBV19; clone size: many; CDR3 length: 13; CDR3 protein: CASSASGIYGYTF; CDR3 DNA: TGTGCCAGTAGTGCCTCAGGTATCTATGGCTACACCTTC
J gene: TRBJ1-6; D gene: NA; V gene: TRBV5-1; clone size: many; CDR3 length: 15; CDR3 protein: CASSLSYRESSPLHF; CDR3 DNA: TGCGCCAGCAGCTTATCGTACAGGGAGAGCTCACCCCTCCACTTT
J gene: TRBJ2-6; D gene: NA; V gene: TRBV10-3; clone size: many; CDR3 length: 19; CDR3 protein: CAISESTGGRSPGANVLTF; CDR3 DNA: TGTGCCATCAGTGAGTCCACGGGGGGCCGCTCCCCTGGGGCCAACGTCCTGACTTTC
J gene: TRBJ1-6; D gene: NA; V gene: TRBV29-1; clone size: NA; CDR3 length: 14; CDR3 protein: CSVLIGSQGSPLHF; CDR3 DNA: TGCAGCGTGCTGATTGGGTCCCAAGGGTCACCCCTCCACTTT
J gene: TRBJ1-4; D gene: TRBD1; V gene: TRBV12-3/TRBV12-4; clone size: NA; CDR3 length: 14; CDR3 protein: CASTIEQGQEKLFF; CDR3 DNA: TGTGCCAGCACCATCGAACAGGGACAGGAAAAACTGTTTTTT
J gene: TRBJ1-1; D gene: NA; V gene: TRBV7-6; clone size: once; CDR3 length: 15; CDR3 protein: CASSLATGRNTEAFF; CDR3 DNA: TGTGCCAGCAGCTTAGCAACGGGAAGAAACACTGAAGCTTTCTTT
J gene: TRBJ1-2; D gene: NA; V gene: TRBV6-1; clone size: NA; CDR3 length: 13; CDR3 protein: CASSELRGGGYTF; CDR3 DNA: TGTGCCAGCAGTGAATTGAGGGGAGGTGGCTACACCTTC
J gene: TRBJ1-1; D gene: NA; V gene: TRBV5-1; clone size: NA; CDR3 length: 14; CDR3 protein: CASSSGQIDTEAFF; CDR3 DNA: TGCGCCAGCAGCTCCGGACAGATTGACACTGAAGCTTTCTTT
J gene: TRBJ1-1; D gene: TRBD1; V gene: TRBV5-1; clone size: many; CDR3 length: 13; CDR3 protein: CASRDRGDTEAFF; CDR3 DNA: TGCGCCAGCAGGGACAGGGGGGACACTGAAGCTTTCTTT
J gene: TRBJ2-3; D gene: TRBD1; V gene: TRBV5-5; clone size: NA; CDR3 length: 16; CDR3 protein: CASSQGQGMSADTQYF; CDR3 DNA: TGTGCCAGCAGCCAGGGACAGGGGATGAGTGCAGATACGCAGTATTTT
J gene: TRBJ2-2; D gene: NA; V gene: TRBV5-1; clone size: many; CDR3 length: 15; CDR3 protein: CASSLRQGVTGELFF; CDR3 DNA: TGCGCCAGCAGCTTGCGGCAGGGCGTAACCGGGGAGCTGTTTTTT
J gene: TRBJ1-1; D gene: NA; V gene: TRBV7-3; clone size: many; CDR3 length: 11; CDR3 protein: CASSGGGEAFF; CDR3 DNA: TGTGCCAGCAGTGGGGGGGGTGAAGCTTTCTTT
J gene: TRBJ1-6; D gene: NA; V gene: TRBV5-1; clone size: many; CDR3 length: 15; CDR3 protein: CASSYTGTQDSPLHF; CDR3 DNA: TGCGCCAGCAGTTACACCGGGACTCAAGATTCACCCCTCCACTTT
J gene: TRBJ2-1; D gene: TRBD1; V gene: TRBV6-5; clone size: NA; CDR3 length: 18; CDR3 protein: CASSYSIVGTGLVREQFF; CDR3 DNA: TGTGCCAGCAGTTACTCGATTGTCGGGACAGGGTTGGTCCGGGAGCAGTTCTTC
J gene: TRBJ2-3; D gene: TRBD2; V gene: TRBV7-9; clone size: many; CDR3 length: 15; CDR3 protein: CASSKTSGVADTQYF; CDR3 DNA: TGTGCCAGCAGCAAGACTAGCGGGGTTGCAGATACGCAGTATTTT
J gene: TRBJ2-2; D gene: NA; V gene: TRBV11-1; clone size: many; CDR3 length: 17; CDR3 protein: CASSPGTARGKTGELFF; CDR3 DNA: TGTGCCAGCAGCCCAGGGACCGCCAGAGGAAAAACCGGGGAGCTGTTTTTT
J gene: TRBJ1-4; D gene: TRBD1; V gene: TRBV20-1; clone size: many; CDR3 length: 15; CDR3 protein: CSARDPRAGGEKLFF; CDR3 DNA: TGCAGTGCTAGAGATCCCAGGGCAGGGGGTGAAAAACTGTTTTTT
J gene: TRBJ2-2; D gene: NA; V gene: TRBV11-2; clone size: many; CDR3 length: 17; CDR3 protein: CASSMGAGTDGTGELFF; CDR3 DNA: TGTGCCAGCAGCATGGGGGCCGGGACCGATGGCACCGGGGAGCTGTTTTTT
J gene: TRBJ1-2; D gene: NA; V gene: TRBV20-1; clone size: many; CDR3 length: 13; CDR3 protein: CSARPGAGYGYTF; CDR3 DNA: TGCAGTGCTAGACCGGGAGCCGGCTATGGCTACACCTTC
J gene: TRBJ2-3; D gene: NA; V gene: TRBV29-1; clone size: few; CDR3 length: 15; CDR3 protein: CSVERGRALADTQYF; CDR3 DNA: TGCAGCGTTGAACGGGGCAGGGCTTTGGCAGATACGCAGTATTTT
J gene: TRBJ1-1; D gene: NA; V gene: TRBV7-2; clone size: many; CDR3 length: 15; CDR3 protein: CASRGRGGVNTEAFF; CDR3 DNA: TGTGCCAGCAGAGGCAGGGGAGGCGTGAACACTGAAGCTTTCTTT